This entry lists 10 T cell receptor beta chains sequenced from one sample in a study of CD8 T cells in ankylosing spondylitis. One entry per CDR3 protein results from TCRdb running MiXCR on the 5' RACE reads. Altogether about 480,000 distinct CDR3 sequences are present, about 15% being singletons, with the ten largest covering approximately 1%. Points from the study as a whole: Eight highly homologous variants formed a TCR beta motif that appeared characteristic of ankylosing spondylitis blood.

Their cognate antigens are unknown. The sequencing input was blood, either unsorted or a sorted T cell fraction (not recorded which). Every receptor here comes from a male donor with ankylosing spondylitis.

This clonotype was recorded a few times. CDR3 bases: TGCAGTGCTAGGGTCTCGGGACAGCAGAACACTGAAGCTTTCTTT. Amino acid sequence: CSARVSGQQNTEAFF. This chain joins TRBV20-1 and TRBJ1-1; the match to TRBD1 covers 7 bases. The V gene end was trimmed by 3 bases and the J gene end by 1 base; junction bases not matched to a gene: 8. The V gene's germline CDR1 is DFQATT and CDR2 SNEGSKA (reference sequence). The CDR3 is made up of 15 amino acids.

The chain joins TRBV10-3 to TRBJ2-5, with 9 bases identical to TRBD2. Trimming took 10 bases from V and 3 from J; bases not matched to a gene: 9. The germline CDR1 and CDR2 sequences are ENHRY and SYGVKD. CDR3 size: 14 residues. Here the CDR3 DNA reads TGTGCCACCCGGTGGGTAGCGGGGGAAGAGACCCAGTACTTC. Translation: CATRWVAGEETQYF.

This clonotype has at least ten counts. CDR3 sequence: CASRQGTYEQYF. The DNA of the CDR3 is TGTGCCAGCAGACAGGGGACCTACGAGCAGTACTTC. The V and J genes are TRBV6-5 and TRBJ2-7; 7 bases agree with TRBD1. The trim removed 6 bases at V and 2 bases at J, leaving 1 base unmatched. Germline lookup yields CDR1 MNHEY and CDR2 SVGAGI. CDR3 length: 12 amino acids.

The chain has TRBV6-5 and TRBJ1-2; perhaps TRBD1 as D (5 bases). The germline gives CDR1 MNHEY, CDR2 SVGAGI. CDR3 length equals 18 residues. The V and J ends lost 2 bases and 4 bases respectively, with 23 bases between them. The CDR3 DNA reads TGTGCCAGCAGTTACGACTTGATTTCCGCAGGGACGATCTATGGCTACACCTTC. Protein sequence: CASSYDLISAGTIYGYTF.

This clonotype was found a few times. V and J are TRBV5-1 and TRBJ2-7; TRBD2 matches at 9 bases. After removal of 7 bases from V and 6 bases from J, the junction contained 17 bases not matched to a gene. CDR1 and CDR2 from the germline V gene are SGHRS and YFSETQ. The CDR3 sequence is 16 residues long. The CDR3 region has the DNA TGCGCCAGCTCTGGAGGGACTAGCCTGGCGAGTAGCGAGCAGTACTTC. Its translation is CASSGGTSLASSEQYF.

The chain employs TRBV29-1 and TRBJ2-3; D ambiguous. V shed 3 bases and J shed 3 bases, with 7 bases lying between them. Germline CDR1 and CDR2: SQVTM and ANQGSEA. There are 12 residues in the CDR3. The CDR3 loop reads CSVELGTDTQYF. The DNA of the CDR3 is TGCAGCGTTGAGTTGGGTACAGATACGCAGTATTTT.

V gene TRBV12-3 or TRBV12-4 combines with J gene TRBJ2-5; 7 bases align to TRBD2. V gave up 6 bases and J gave up 2 bases; unmatched junction bases: 12. The CDR3 spans 16 residues. The DNA of the CDR3 is TGTGCCAGCAGCGAAACGGGGACTATTCAGCAAGAGACCCAGTACTTC. It yields the protein CASSETGTIQQETQYF.

There are a few counts of this clonotype. The chain links TRBV29-1 to TRBJ1-2; a possible D gene is TRBD1 (5 bases). There are 14 residues in the CDR3. V was pared by 2 bases and J by 2 bases, with 12 bases between. Germline CDR1 SQVTM, CDR2 ANQGSEA. The chain's CDR3 is CSVEPPGANYGYTF. The CDR3, as DNA: TGCAGCGTTGAACCTCCCGGGGCCAACTATGGCTACACCTTC.

V and J are TRBV20-1 and TRBJ2-5; no clear D. Trimming pared 1 base from V and 2 bases from J, leaving 11 bases between. Germline-derived CDR1 and CDR2 are DFQATT and SNEGSKA (reference sequence). This CDR3 has 14 amino acids. The CDR3 DNA reads as TGCAGTGCTAGAGCCTCGACCGAACAAGAGACCCAGTACTTC. This encodes CSARASTEQETQYF.

A few counts support this clonotype. The V and J genes are TRBV28 and TRBJ2-4; 8 nucleotides line up with TRBD2. Germline V CDR1 and CDR2: MDHEN, SYDVKM. The V and J ends lost 5 bases and 3 bases, in that order; junction bases with no gene match: 12. CDR3 length: 17 amino acids. The CDR3, as DNA: TGTGCCAGCAGTCCCGCCAGCGGGAGCTTTGTCAAAAACATTCAGTACTTC. It translates to CASSPASGSFVKNIQYF.